This T cell receptor (beta chain) was obtained from a study of beta chain features in type 1 diabetes. Study in general: Cell yields, gender and age were similar in healthy donors and patients.

What was sequenced were expressed TCRB transcripts, since all of the isolated RNA had been reverse transcribed. Roughly 3.6 million reads were obtained on average from naive, central memory and regulatory T cell samples. TCRdb's copy holds only in-frame clones and misses some; the assay was immunoSEQ multiplex PCR. The sample has about 350,000 clones, around a fifth seen once. This clone came up a few times. The antigen is undetermined. Purity exceeded 98% in all sorted populations. Germline lookup yields CDR1 SGHAT and CDR2 FQNNGV. Trimming cost V 3 bases and J 0 bases, with 6 bases left between them. CDR3 size: 14 residues. Notes on the study in general: The study found that naive, central memory and Treg TCRB repertoires appeared more similar in patients than in healthy donors.

The sequencing input was naive CD4+ T cells from blood. The chain carries TRBV11-2 and TRBJ2-1, with D hard to call. The receptor was derived from a woman aged 18-35 years in good health. The CDR3 loop is CASSFPSSYNEQFF. In nucleotides, the CDR3 is TGTGCCAGCAGCTTTCCTAGCTCCTACAATGAGCAGTTCTTC.